Shown below are 8 T cell receptor beta chains from a single sample sequenced in a study of shared clonotypes between healthy human individuals. The protocol was immunoSEQ multiplex PCR, while the TCRdb copy is restricted to in-frame clones and leaves out a portion. Of some 500,000 clones in the sample, about 96% were seen once. Sequences were obtained from naive CD4+ T cells sorted from blood. Sample subset: CD45RA+ positively selected. These receptors came from a woman aged 25 to 39 in good health.

The V call is TRBV6-1, the J call TRBJ1-1, with D possibly matching TRBD1 (5 bases). The CDR3 loop spans 15 amino acids. Germline V gives CDR1 MNHNS, CDR2 SASEGT. Trimming pared 8 bases from V and 3 bases from J, leaving 19 bases between. The CDR3 DNA reads as TGTGCCAGCCGACCCCTTGGCGGGGACTACACTGAAGCTTTCTTT. The encoded protein is CASRPLGGDYTEAFF.

V and J are TRBV10-3 and TRBJ1-3; D is ambiguous. The germline V gene encodes CDR1 ENHRY and CDR2 SYGVKD. V was clipped by 10 bases and J by 7 bases, with 8 bases between them. The CDR3 runs to 10 residues. CDR3: CATGGNTIYF. CDR3 DNA sequence: TGTGCCACCGGTGGGAACACCATATATTTT.

This clone has just one count. The rearrangement joins TRBV11-2 to TRBJ2-3; D is ambiguous. The germline V gene encodes CDR1 SGHAT and CDR2 FQNNGV. This CDR3 has 15 residues. V was cut by 5 bases and J by 0 bases, with 12 bases left in between. CDR3 region: CASSPPNFSTDTQYF. The CDR3 DNA reads as TGTGCCAGCAGCCCCCCAAACTTTAGCACAGATACGCAGTATTTT.

The chain links TRBV4-1 to TRBJ1-5; D is undetermined. The CDR3 loop spans 16 amino acids. Between the trimmed V and J ends, which lost 0 bases and 1 base, there was a span of 10 bases. The germline V gene encodes CDR1 MGHRA and CDR2 YSYEKL. CDR3 coding DNA: TGCGCCAGCAGCCAAGAGACGAGTCGCAGCAATCAGCCCCAGCATTTT. The encoded protein is CASSQETSRSNQPQHF.

The chain couples TRBV5-4 to TRBJ2-5; 16 bases match TRBD2. The J segment lost 5 bases and the V segment lost 4 bases, leaving 5 bases of the junction unmatched. The CDR3 runs 16 residues. The germline V gene has CDR1 SGHNT and CDR2 YYREEE (reference sequence). CDR3 DNA: TGTGCCAGCAGCGGGGGACTAGCGGGAGGGATGGAGACCCAGTACTTC. Protein: CASSGGLAGGMETQYF.

This clone was recorded once. The chain has TRBV18 and TRBJ2-5; a possible D gene is TRBD2 (5 bases). The V end lost 2 bases, the J end lost 2 bases, and 9 bases lay between the germline ends. CDR3 length: 14 residues. Germline CDR1 reads KGHSH; CDR2 reads LQKENI. The CDR3 DNA reads as TGTGCCAGCTCACCAACGGGATCGCAAGAGACCCAGTACTTC. It encodes CASSPTGSQETQYF. Variable domain in full (rest from reference TRBV18 and TRBJ2-5): NAGVMQNPRHLVRRRGQEARLRCSPMKGHSHVYWYRQLPEEGLKFMVYLQKENIIDESGMPKERFSAEFPKEGPSILRIQQVVRGDSAAYFCASSPTGSQETQYFGPGTRLLVL.

This clone came up a few times. The chain carries TRBV28 and TRBJ1-5; no definite D call. The germline V gene encodes CDR1 MDHEN and CDR2 SYDVKM. Trimming removed 2 bases from V and 3 bases from J, with 5 bases in between. The length of the CDR3 is 13 residues. The CDR3 nucleotides are TGTGCCAGCAGTTTAGAGGACAATCAGCCCCAGCATTTT. Translated: CASSLEDNQPQHF.

The chain links TRBV5-1 to TRBJ2-7, with D possibly matching TRBD2 (6 bases). V lost 4 bases and J lost 2, with 16 bases in between. This CDR3 has 15 residues. Germline-derived CDR1 and CDR2 are SGHRS and YFSETQ. CDR3 in amino acids: CASSPLTGEPYEQYF. For the CDR3, the DNA is TGCGCCAGCAGCCCACTGACGGGAGAGCCCTACGAGCAGTACTTC.